Sequencing of this T cell receptor (beta chain) was carried out in a study of T cell responses to AZD1222 COVID-19 vaccine. TCRdb keeps only in-frame clones here, not all; method: immunoSEQ multiplex PCR. Of some 110,000 clones in the sample, approximately 88% were seen once. Study-wide results and caveats: Unmutated variant regions are reportedly targeted by nearly half of spike-specific TCRs.

A word on this clone: Its antigen is unidentified.

The clonotype comes from an adult in good health. Sequenced here: peripheral blood, sampled on day 0 of AZD1222 vaccination.

The CDR3 sequence is CASSEGTGYNEQFF. The DNA of the CDR3 is TGTGCCAGCAGTGAGGGGACAGGGTACAATGAGCAGTTCTTC. The chain joins TRBV6-4 to TRBJ2-1; 9 bases are shared with TRBD1. V shed 3 bases and J 4 bases; nucleotides not matched to a gene: 1. CDR3 size: 14 residues. The germline gives CDR1 MRHNA, CDR2 SNTAGT.